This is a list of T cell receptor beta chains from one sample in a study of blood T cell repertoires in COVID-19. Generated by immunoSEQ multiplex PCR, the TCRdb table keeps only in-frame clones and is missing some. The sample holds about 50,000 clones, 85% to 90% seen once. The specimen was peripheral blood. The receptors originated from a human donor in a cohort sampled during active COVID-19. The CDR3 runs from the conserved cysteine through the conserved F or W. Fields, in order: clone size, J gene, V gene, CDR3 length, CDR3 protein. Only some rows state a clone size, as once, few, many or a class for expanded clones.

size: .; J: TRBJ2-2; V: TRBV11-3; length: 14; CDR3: CASSLGAVGGELFF
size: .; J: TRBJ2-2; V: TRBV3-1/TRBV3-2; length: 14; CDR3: CASSREGGTGELFF
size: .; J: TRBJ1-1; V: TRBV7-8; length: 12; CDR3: CASSLVQEGAFF
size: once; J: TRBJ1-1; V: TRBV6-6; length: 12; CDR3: CASSYFQGEAFF
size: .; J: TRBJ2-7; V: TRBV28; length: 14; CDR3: CASSRPGQGYEQYF
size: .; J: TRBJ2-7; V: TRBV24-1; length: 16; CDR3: CATSDTGDDGTYEQYF
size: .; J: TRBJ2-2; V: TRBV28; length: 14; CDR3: CASMGQGRRGELFF
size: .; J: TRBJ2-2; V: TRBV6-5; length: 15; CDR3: CASSYRLGNTGELFF
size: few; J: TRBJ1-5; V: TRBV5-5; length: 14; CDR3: CASSAPGGDQPQHF
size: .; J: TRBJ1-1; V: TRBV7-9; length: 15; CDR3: CASSFLAGGQTEAFF
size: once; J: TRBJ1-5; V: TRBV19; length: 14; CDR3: CASSPQGASQPQHF
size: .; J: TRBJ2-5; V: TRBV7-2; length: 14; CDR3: CASSRDRASETQYF
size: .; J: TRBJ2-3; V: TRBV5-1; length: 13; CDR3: CASSVAGQYTQYF
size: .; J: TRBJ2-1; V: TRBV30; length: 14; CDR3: CACQWTVPTDEQFF
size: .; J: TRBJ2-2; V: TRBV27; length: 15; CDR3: CASTPLLAGSRELFF
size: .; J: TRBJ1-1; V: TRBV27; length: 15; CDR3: CASSLSSGSNTEAFF
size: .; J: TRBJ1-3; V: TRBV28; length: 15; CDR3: CASSLIGANGNTIYF
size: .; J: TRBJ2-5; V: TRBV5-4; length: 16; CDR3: CASSRGGRGGQETQYF
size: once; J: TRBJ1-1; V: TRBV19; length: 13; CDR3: CASSIDRGTEAFF
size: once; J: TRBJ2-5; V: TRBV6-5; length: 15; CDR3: CASSRQGMGQETQYF
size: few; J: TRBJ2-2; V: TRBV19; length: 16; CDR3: CASSIMGTANTGELFF
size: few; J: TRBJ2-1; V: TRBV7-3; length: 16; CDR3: CASSSYTGSSYNEQFF